The 5 T cell receptor beta chains reported below all come from one sample, sequenced in a study of blood T cell repertoires in COVID-19. Sequenced by immunoSEQ multiplex PCR; TCRdb stores in-frame clones only, minus some. The profile covers about 410,000 clones, with 89% appearing a single time and approximately 1.5% taken by the ten largest. The sequencing sample was made of peripheral blood. These receptors came from a woman aged 40 to 50 with COVID-19, enrolled during active disease.

This clone was detected only a few times. The chain has TRBV30 and TRBJ2-7; D perhaps matches TRBD2 (6 bases). With 8 bases removed from V and 6 bases from J, the gap between germline ends came to 17 bases. From germline, CDR1 is GTSNPN and CDR2 SVGIG (reference sequence). The CDR3 runs to 12 residues. CDR3 residues: CAGTVGAGEQYF. The DNA for the CDR3 is TGTGCCGGGACTGTGGGAGCAGGCGAGCAGTACTTC.

This clone was recorded once. Here the CDR3 reads CASSLSVGTGNTEAFF. The CDR3 coding sequence is TGTGCCAGCAGCTTAAGCGTGGGGACAGGGAACACTGAAGCTTTCTTT. The chain uses TRBV7-2 and TRBJ1-1, with TRBD1 identical over 8 bases. This CDR3 comprises 16 residues. With V trimmed by 2 bases and J by 1 base, 6 bases remained unmatched. Per the germline V gene, CDR1 is SGHTA and CDR2 is FQGNSA.

The chain combines TRBV5-6 with TRBJ2-7; D perhaps matches TRBD2 (5 bases). Trimming stripped 4 bases from V and 3 bases from J, with 20 bases between. Looked up from germline, CDR1 is SGHDT and CDR2 is YYEEEE. CDR3 length: 16 amino acids. The CDR3 DNA reads as TGTGCCAGCAGCGCTAGGACTCGTGCCATTAACTACGAGCAGTACTTC. This sequence encodes CASSARTRAINYEQYF.

V is TRBV6-2 or TRBV6-3 and J is TRBJ1-6; maybe TRBD1 (6 bases). Germline CDR1 MNHEY, CDR2 SVGEGT. The CDR3 loop spans 14 amino acids. The V and J ends lost 2 bases and 10 bases respectively, with 12 bases between them. The CDR3 DNA follows: TGTGCCAGCAGTTACCAGACAGGCAGCTCACCCCTCCACTTT. Translating it yields CASSYQTGSSPLHF.

The sample holds a few counts of this clone. This chain uses TRBV7-2 with TRBJ1-2, with 7 bases that match TRBD1. Per germline, CDR1 SGHTA and CDR2 FQGNSA. J lost 4 bases, V lost 7 bases, and 12 bases had no gene match. This CDR3 comprises 15 residues. As DNA, the CDR3 is TGTGCCAGCACTTCTTATATAGGGGGCACCTATGGCTACACCTTC. It encodes CASTSYIGGTYGYTF.